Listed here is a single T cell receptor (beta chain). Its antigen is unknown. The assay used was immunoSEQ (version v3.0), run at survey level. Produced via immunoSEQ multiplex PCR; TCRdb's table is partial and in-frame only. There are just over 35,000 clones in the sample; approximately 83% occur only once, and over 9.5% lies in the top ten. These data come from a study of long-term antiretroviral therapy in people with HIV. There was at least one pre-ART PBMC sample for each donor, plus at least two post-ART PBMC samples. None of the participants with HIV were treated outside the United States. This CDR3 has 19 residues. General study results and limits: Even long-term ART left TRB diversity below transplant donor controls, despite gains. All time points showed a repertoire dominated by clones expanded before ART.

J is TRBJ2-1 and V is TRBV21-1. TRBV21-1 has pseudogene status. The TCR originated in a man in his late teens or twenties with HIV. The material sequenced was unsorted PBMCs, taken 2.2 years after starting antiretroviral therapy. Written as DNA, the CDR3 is TGTGCCAGCAGCAAAAACGTAGCGCAGGGATGGATAGGGGTCAATGAGCAGTTCTTC. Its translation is CASSKNVAQGWIGVNEQFF.